The text below deals with one T cell receptor beta chain. What it binds is unknown. The data are from a study of post-analysis software for immune sequencing data. Regarding the study as a whole: Elevated frequency relative to controls characterized several TRBV segments in patients, TRBV5-6, TRBV5-1 and TRBV20-1 among them. When the samples were clustered directly with F measure, those that had been prepared in the same batch showed strong co-clustering. Significantly lower normalized Chao1 diversity was found in patients with multiple sclerosis relative to controls.

Each TCR beta cDNA library carried unique molecular identifiers. About 500,000 cDNA molecules were obtained from around 0.96 to 9.9 million T cells. TCRdb re-called the PCR reads with MiXCR, one entry per CDR3 protein. The sample consists of hundreds of thousands of distinct CDR3 sequences, over 45% of them appearing once. The CDR3 contains 13 residues. The V end lost 7 bases, the J end lost 6 bases, and 14 bases lay between the germline ends. The sequence came from a girl aged 2 to 10 with multiple sclerosis. Sequenced input: blood. V and J are TRBV12-3 or TRBV12-4 and TRBJ2-3; no firm D call. CDR3 region: CASKASRLDTQYF. The DNA for the CDR3 is TGTGCCAGCAAGGCGAGCAGGCTCGATACGCAGTATTTT.